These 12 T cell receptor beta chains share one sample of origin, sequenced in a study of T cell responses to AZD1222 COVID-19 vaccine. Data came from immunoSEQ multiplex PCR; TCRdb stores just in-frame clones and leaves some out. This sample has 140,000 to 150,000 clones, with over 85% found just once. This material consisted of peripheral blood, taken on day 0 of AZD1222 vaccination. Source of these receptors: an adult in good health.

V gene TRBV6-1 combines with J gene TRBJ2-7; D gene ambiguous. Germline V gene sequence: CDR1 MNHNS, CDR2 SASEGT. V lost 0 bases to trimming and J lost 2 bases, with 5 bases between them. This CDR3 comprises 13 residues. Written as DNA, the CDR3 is TGTGCCAGCAGTGAAGCGCGTACCTACGAGCAGTACTTC. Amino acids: CASSEARTYEQYF.

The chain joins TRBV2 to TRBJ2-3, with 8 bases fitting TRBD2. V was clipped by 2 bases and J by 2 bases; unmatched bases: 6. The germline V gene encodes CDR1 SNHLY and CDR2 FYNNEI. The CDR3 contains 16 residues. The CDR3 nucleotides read TGTGCCAGCAGTGAATCTGTTAGCGGGATCACAGATACGCAGTATTTT. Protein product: CASSESVSGITDTQYF.

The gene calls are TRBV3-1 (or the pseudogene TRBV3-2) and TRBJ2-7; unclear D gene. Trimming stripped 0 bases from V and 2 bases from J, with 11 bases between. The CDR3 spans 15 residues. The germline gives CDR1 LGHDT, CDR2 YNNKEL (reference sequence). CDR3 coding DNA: TGTGCCAGCAGCCAAGATCCCACAGATACCTACGAGCAGTACTTC. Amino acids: CASSQDPTDTYEQYF.

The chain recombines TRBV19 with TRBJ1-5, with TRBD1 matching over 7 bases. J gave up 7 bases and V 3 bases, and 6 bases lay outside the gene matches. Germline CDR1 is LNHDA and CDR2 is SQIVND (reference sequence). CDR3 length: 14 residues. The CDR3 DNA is TGTGCCAGTAGTATCGACAGGGAGAACCAGCCCCAGCATTTT. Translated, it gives CASSIDRENQPQHF.

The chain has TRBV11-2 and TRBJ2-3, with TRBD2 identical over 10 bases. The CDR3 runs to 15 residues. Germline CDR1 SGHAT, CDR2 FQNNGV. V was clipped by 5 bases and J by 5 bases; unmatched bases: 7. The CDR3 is CASSPIAGGGDTQYF. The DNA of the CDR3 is TGTGCCAGCAGCCCCATAGCGGGAGGAGGAGATACGCAGTATTTT.

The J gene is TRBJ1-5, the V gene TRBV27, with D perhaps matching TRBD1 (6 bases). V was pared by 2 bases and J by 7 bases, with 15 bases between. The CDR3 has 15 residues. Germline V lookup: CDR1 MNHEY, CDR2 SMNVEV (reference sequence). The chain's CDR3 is CASSLIGGLGQPQHF. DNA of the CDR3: TGTGCCAGCAGTTTAATAGGGGGGCTCGGGCAGCCCCAGCATTTT.

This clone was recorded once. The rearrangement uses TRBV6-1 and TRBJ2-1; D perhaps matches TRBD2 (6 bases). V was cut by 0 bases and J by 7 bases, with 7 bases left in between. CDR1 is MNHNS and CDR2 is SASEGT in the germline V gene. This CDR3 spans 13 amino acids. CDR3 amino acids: CASSEAAGNEQFF. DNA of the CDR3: TGTGCCAGCAGTGAAGCGGCGGGGAATGAGCAGTTCTTC.

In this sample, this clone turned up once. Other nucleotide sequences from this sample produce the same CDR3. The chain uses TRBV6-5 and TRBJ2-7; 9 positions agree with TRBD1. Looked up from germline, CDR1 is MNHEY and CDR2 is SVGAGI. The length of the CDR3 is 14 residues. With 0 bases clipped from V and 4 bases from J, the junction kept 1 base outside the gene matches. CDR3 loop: CASSYSTGGYEQYF. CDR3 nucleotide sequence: TGTGCCAGCAGTTACTCGACAGGGGGGTACGAGCAGTACTTC.

Here the CDR3 DNA reads TGTGCTAGTGGTGAGGGGCTAGCCAAAAACATTCAGTACTTC. Protein product: CASGEGLAKNIQYF. The chain is built from TRBV12-5 and TRBJ2-4; D could derive from TRBD1 or TRBD2 (5 bases each). Trimming stripped 5 bases from V and 0 bases from J, with 8 bases between. Germline V lookup: CDR1 LGHNT, CDR2 FRNRAP. CDR3 length: 14 amino acids.

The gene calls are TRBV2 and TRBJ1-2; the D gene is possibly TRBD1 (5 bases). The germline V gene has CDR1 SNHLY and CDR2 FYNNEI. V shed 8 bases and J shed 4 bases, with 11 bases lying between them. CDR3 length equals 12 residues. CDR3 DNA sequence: TGTGCCAGCCAGACAGTTTTCTATGGCTACACCTTC. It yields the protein CASQTVFYGYTF.

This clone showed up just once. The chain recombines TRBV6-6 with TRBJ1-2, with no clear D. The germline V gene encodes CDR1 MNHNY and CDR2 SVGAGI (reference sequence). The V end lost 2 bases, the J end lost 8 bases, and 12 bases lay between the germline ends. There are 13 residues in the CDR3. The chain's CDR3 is CASSYPGARGYTF. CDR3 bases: TGTGCCAGCAGTTACCCAGGTGCACGCGGCTACACCTTC.

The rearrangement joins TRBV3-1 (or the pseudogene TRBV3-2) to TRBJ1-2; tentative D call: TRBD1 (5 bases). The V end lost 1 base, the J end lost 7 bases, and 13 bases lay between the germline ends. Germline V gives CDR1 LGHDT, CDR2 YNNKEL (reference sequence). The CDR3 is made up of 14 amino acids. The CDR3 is CASSQGFGGAGYTF. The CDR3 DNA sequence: TGTGCCAGCAGCCAAGGTTTCGGGGGAGCTGGCTACACCTTC.